These T cell receptor beta chains were read from a single sample in a study of cytomegalovirus exposure and HLA in healthy donors. Sequencing was performed with immunoSEQ multiplex PCR; in TCRdb, only in-frame clones are kept and a portion is missing. The sample yields 40,000 to 55,000 clones, about two thirds seen once. What was sequenced was PBMCs. These receptors were collected from a woman younger than 45 in good health and CMV-seronegative. Both conserved end residues are part of each CDR3. D genes are given only for firm matches.

d_gene | j_gene | v_gene | CDR3aa
. | TRBJ2-7 | TRBV29-1 | CSVEMGSPPNSYEQYF
. | TRBJ1-1 | TRBV28 | CASSLKPFEAFF
TRBD1 | TRBJ1-2 | TRBV13 | CASSVGQGAGGYTF
TRBD1 | TRBJ2-5 | TRBV29-1 | CSVKETGVAQYF
TRBD1 | TRBJ2-1 | TRBV2 | CASRPGTGIGEQFF
. | TRBJ1-3 | TRBV29-1 | CSVGRGNTIYF
TRBD1 | TRBJ1-5 | TRBV30 | CAWSQGGGQPQHF
TRBD2 | TRBJ2-3 | TRBV27 | CASRTRAGGDTQYF
. | TRBJ2-7 | TRBV29-1 | CSIPGGGLGEQYF
. | TRBJ1-2 | TRBV15 | CATGEGYGYTF
TRBD1 | TRBJ1-1 | TRBV27 | CASSITGGTEAFF
. | TRBJ1-4 | TRBV5-1 | CASSLGKRANEKLFF
TRBD1 | TRBJ1-4 | TRBV2 | CASESFVDRGHEKLFF
. | TRBJ2-2 | TRBV19 | CASTYGTGELFF
. | TRBJ2-5 | TRBV10-3 | CAISEAQRLQETQYF
. | TRBJ2-7 | TRBV30 | CAWSVGGAYEQYF
TRBD1 | TRBJ1-6 | TRBV7-9 | CASSLGQGVNSPLHF
. | TRBJ2-5 | TRBV11-2 | CASGRGVSETQYF
TRBD1 | TRBJ1-5 | TRBV9 | CASSAGQMNQPQHF
. | TRBJ2-1 | TRBV5-1 | CASTIAELDNEQFF
. | TRBJ2-7 | TRBV15 | CATSRVPGYTGEQYF
. | TRBJ2-1 | TRBV6-5 | CASGTRGNEQFF
TRBD1 | TRBJ2-3 | TRBV6-5 | CASSYGGAGGADTQYF
. | TRBJ1-4 | TRBV10-3 | CAISDSYNEKLFF
TRBD2 | TRBJ2-7 | TRBV6-5 | CATSYSVAGGPGEQYF
. | TRBJ1-6 | TRBV7-8 | CASSFQGNSPLHF
TRBD2 | TRBJ2-7 | TRBV4-1 | CASSRESGRRYYEQYF
TRBD2 | TRBJ2-7 | TRBV7-8 | CASSMGLAGVYEQYF
. | TRBJ1-1 | TRBV7-9 | CASSQINTEAFF
TRBD1 | TRBJ1-3 | TRBV11-2 | CASSSIGGRGSGNTIYF
. | TRBJ2-3 | TRBV6-1 | CASSAITGTDTQYF
. | TRBJ1-1 | TRBV30 | CAWSVQLEAFF
. | TRBJ1-2 | TRBV13 | CASSLGSRDFYGYTF
. | TRBJ1-4 | TRBV6-5 | CASSSLSAWEGEKLFF
TRBD2 | TRBJ2-1 | TRBV14 | CASSSQGLAGLYNEQFF
TRBD1 | TRBJ2-6 | TRBV4-1 | CASSQHRQGFPSGANVLTF
TRBD1 | TRBJ1-1 | TRBV6-1 | CASSFGTDGNTEAFF
TRBD1 | TRBJ1-1 | TRBV18 | CASQRDRGENTEAFF
. | TRBJ2-5 | TRBV25-1 | CASRAGSEGQETQYF
. | TRBJ2-1 | TRBV6-6 | CASSEVTLYNEQFF
. | TRBJ1-2 | TRBV19 | CASSPSTGTGGFYGYTF
. | TRBJ1-1 | TRBV9 | CASSPWGGGEAFF
TRBD1 | TRBJ2-5 | TRBV6-5 | CASNRQGAQETQYF
. | TRBJ2-5 | TRBV6-6 | CASRRRQGQTQETQYF
TRBD2 | TRBJ2-1 | TRBV30 | CAWRGLTSGTNEQFF
. | TRBJ1-2 | TRBV29-1 | CSVGQETGYGYTF
TRBD1 | TRBJ2-7 | TRBV7-9 | CASSLAGQGGSEQYF
TRBD2 | TRBJ2-1 | TRBV29-1 | CSVEGSGRGREQFF